This T cell receptor (beta chain) was sequenced for a study of post-analysis software for immune sequencing data. General study findings and limits: Compared with controls, patients had more of 4 to 6 TRBV segments, including TRBV5-6, TRBV5-1 and TRBV20-1.

The CDR3 has 14 amino acids. Per the germline V gene, CDR1 is LGHNA and CDR2 is YNFKEQ. V lost 1 base, J lost 8 bases, and 14 bases lay in between. This clonotype was picked up many times. The antigen remains undetermined. Sequencing libraries made from TCR beta cDNA carried unique molecular identifiers. TCRdb independently ran MiXCR on the PCR reads; one entry per CDR3 protein. The data hold over 250,000 distinct CDR3 sequences, with roughly a third observed a single time. The receptor was isolated from a girl aged 10-17 years with multiple sclerosis. Sequencing was carried out using blood. The chain recombines TRBV4-2 with TRBJ1-2, with D hard to call. CDR3 in DNA: TGTGCCAGCAGCCAAGTAGCGGCAGGTATCGGCTACACCTTC. Translated, it gives CASSQVAAGIGYTF.